The clone carrying this TCR beta chain was counted only a few times. Its matching antigen is unknown. This sample stems from a study of T cell repertoires in cytomegalovirus infection. TCRdb used MiXCR to reprocess the reads, holding one entry per CDR3 protein. The sample holds about 490,000 distinct CDR3 sequences; 11% are singletons and the top ten take about 9.4%. Germline-derived CDR1 and CDR2 are DFQATT and SNEGSKA (reference sequence). This CDR3 contains 13 residues. Trimming shortened V by 4 bases and J by 6 bases, and 16 bases separated the two germline ends. Findings and caveats of the study: Ex vivo responses were dominated by HLA-C-restricted CMV-specific TCR beta clonotypes. Cumulative frequency of public TCR beta families picked out carriers of CMV plus the relevant HLA.

The chain is built from TRBV20-1 and TRBJ2-7, with D perhaps TRBD2 (5 bases). The sequence derives from a human donor in good health (CMV status not recorded). Some clones in this sample may be carry-over from other donors' samples. Input material: PBMCs. CDR3 DNA: TGCAGTGCTACCGACCCCCCCCGGGGCGAGCAGTACTTC. This encodes CSATDPPRGEQYF.